This TCR beta chain derives from a study of blood T cell repertoires in COVID-19. The overall study: The United States, Italy and Spain supplied acute and convalescent COVID-19 samples. Sources were T cells, B-cell-depleted T cells, or PBMCs; the material itself was cDNA or gDNA.

Seattle's cohort entered during active infection and was followed longitudinally. Original data processing: Reference gene primers were amplified, and this amplification served to estimate nucleated cell counts. Clones were read by immunoSEQ multiplex PCR, and TCRdb kept only the in-frame ones, dropping some. V, J and clone size are those of that table, while D and trimming were read from the DNA. The sample holds around 200,000 clones, 75% to 85% seen once. What was sequenced was peripheral blood. This TCR was sampled from a woman younger than 45 with COVID-19, enrolled during active disease.

The CDR3 here is CASSDSGRPQETQYF. As DNA, the CDR3 is TGTGCCAGCAGCGATAGCGGGAGGCCCCAAGAGACCCAGTACTTC. This chain uses TRBV9 with TRBJ2-5, with 10 positions matching TRBD2. Losses at the gene ends were 3 bases for V and 1 base for J; bases not matched to a gene: 3. The CDR3 extends over 15 amino acids. CDR1 is SGDLS and CDR2 is YYNGEE in the germline V gene.